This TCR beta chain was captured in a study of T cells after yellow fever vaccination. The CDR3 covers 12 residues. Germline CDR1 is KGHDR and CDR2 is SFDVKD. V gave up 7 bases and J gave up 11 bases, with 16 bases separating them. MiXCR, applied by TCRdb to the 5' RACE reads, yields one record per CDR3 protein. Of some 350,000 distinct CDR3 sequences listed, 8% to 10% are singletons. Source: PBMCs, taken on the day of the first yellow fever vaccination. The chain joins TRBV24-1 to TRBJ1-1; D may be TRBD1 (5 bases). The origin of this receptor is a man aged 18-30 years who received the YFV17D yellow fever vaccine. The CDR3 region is CATSWDGFEAFF. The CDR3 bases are TGTGCCACCAGCTGGGACGGATTTGAGGCTTTCTTT.